This is a list of T cell receptor beta chains from one sample in a study of blood T cell repertoires in COVID-19. The repertoire was sequenced with immunoSEQ multiplex PCR; TCRdb's copy has only in-frame clones and lacks some. The table lists fewer than 150,000 clones, less than 85% of them singletons. The sample taken for sequencing was PBMCs or T cells enriched from blood (not recorded which). The receptors stem from a woman in her late teens or twenties who had been exposed to COVID-19. CDR3s include the opening cysteine and the closing phenylalanine or tryptophan. D genes are given only for firm matches. Some rows have no size entry. The others give once, few or many, or a class for an expanded clone.

j_gene	abundance	d_gene	len	v_gene	CDR3nt	CDR3aa
TRBJ1-2	NA	NA	18	TRBV7-9	TGTGCCAGCAGCTTAAGATTGGATCGGGGGAAGGCTAACTATGGCTACACCTTC	CASSLRLDRGKANYGYTF
TRBJ1-2	few	NA	13	TRBV27	TGTGCCAGCAGTTTCTCGCGAGACTATGGCTACACCTTC	CASSFSRDYGYTF
TRBJ1-1	NA	TRBD1	13	TRBV15	TGTGCCACCAGCAGTGGACAGGGTTCTGAAGCTTTCTTT	CATSSGQGSEAFF
TRBJ2-1	NA	TRBD2	16	TRBV20-1	TGCAGTGCTAGTACCCCGGGCGGACTAGGGAGGAATGAGCAGTTCTTC	CSASTPGGLGRNEQFF
TRBJ1-2	once	TRBD1	15	TRBV28	TGTGCCAGCAGTTCCTTATCTACAGGGGGAAATGGCTACACCTTC	CASSSLSTGGNGYTF
TRBJ2-1	NA	NA	16	TRBV11-2	TGTGCCAGCAGAGGGGGGGTGGGTAGCTCCTACAATGAGCAGTTCTTC	CASRGGVGSSYNEQFF
TRBJ1-1	NA	NA	13	TRBV7-9	TGTGCCAGCAGCTTAGGTGGGGGCGCTGAAGCTTTCTTT	CASSLGGGAEAFF
TRBJ2-7	NA	TRBD2	16	TRBV6-5	TGTGCCAGCAGTTACTCGAGTAGCGGGAAGAGTTACGAGCAGTACTTC	CASSYSSSGKSYEQYF
TRBJ1-2	NA	NA	14	TRBV6-5	TGTGCCAGCAGAGGGATCGGGGGGGCACATGGCTACACCTTC	CASRGIGGAHGYTF
TRBJ1-1	NA	NA	15	TRBV18	TGTGCCAGCTCCAACCGACAGGACCTGAACACTGAAGCTTTCTTC	CASSNRQDLNTEAFF
TRBJ1-3	NA	NA	15	TRBV18	TGTGCCAGCTCACCAAGGGAGTCCTCTGGAAACACCATATATTTT	CASSPRESSGNTIYF
TRBJ2-1	NA	TRBD2	15	TRBV7-7	TGTGCCAGCAGCTCCGGGACTAGCGGTTACAATGAGCAGTTCTTC	CASSSGTSGYNEQFF
TRBJ1-1	NA	TRBD1	15	TRBV30	TGTGCCTGGAGTCGGGACAGATGGATGAACACTGAAGCTTTCTTT	CAWSRDRWMNTEAFF
TRBJ1-1	NA	NA	13	TRBV7-2	TGTGCCAGCGCCAAAACACTGAACACTGAAGCTTTCTTT	CASAKTLNTEAFF
TRBJ2-1	NA	NA	16	TRBV7-8	TGTGCCAGCAGCGCCCAGGACGGGAGTCTGGTCGATGAGCAGTTCTTC	CASSAQDGSLVDEQFF
TRBJ2-2	once	TRBD1	15	TRBV7-2	TGTGCCAGCAGCTCTACAGGGGGCGGAACCGGGGAGCTGTTTTTT	CASSSTGGGTGELFF
TRBJ1-5	NA	NA	12	TRBV28	TGTGCCAGCATACCAGGAGGTCAGCCCCAGCATTTT	CASIPGGQPQHF
TRBJ1-2	once	NA	16	TRBV29-1	TGCAGCGTTGAAGATAGGGGGTCGGCAGGGTCTGGTGGCTACACCTTC	CSVEDRGSAGSGGYTF
TRBJ1-1	NA	NA	13	TRBV5-8	TGTGCCAGCAGCCCGCCGTCGGGCGCCCGGGGTATCTTT	CASSPPSGARGIF
TRBJ1-1	NA	NA	17	TRBV21-1	TGTGCCAGCAGCAAAGGTTTATCCGGGGATAGGAACACTGAAGCTTTCTTT	CASSKGLSGDRNTEAFF
TRBJ2-7	NA	NA	13	TRBV9	TGTGCCAGCAGCGTGTTGGAGGAAGGGAAGCAGTACTTC	CASSVLEEGKQYF
TRBJ2-7	NA	TRBD1	13	TRBV7-9	TGTGCCAGCAGCAGATATACAGGGGAAGAGCAGTACTTC	CASSRYTGEEQYF
TRBJ2-7	NA	TRBD2	15	TRBV3-1/TRBV3-2	TGTGCCAGCAGCCCACTAGCGCTCAGCTCCTACGAGCAGTACTTC	CASSPLALSSYEQYF
TRBJ1-5	few	NA	13	TRBV19	TGTGCCAGTAGTATCGGGGGTGTCCAGCCCCAGCATTTT	CASSIGGVQPQHF
TRBJ1-3	NA	NA	14	TRBV19	TGTGCCAGTATGGTGCGGAGCTCTGGAAACACCATATATTTT	CASMVRSSGNTIYF
TRBJ2-3	few	TRBD2	15	TRBV30	TGTGCCTGGACCCCTCTAGCGGGAGGCCCAGATACGCAGTATTTT	CAWTPLAGGPDTQYF
TRBJ2-1	NA	TRBD2	15	TRBV25-1	TGTGCCAGCAGTGAACTATTAGCGGGGTACAATGAGCAGTTCTTC	CASSELLAGYNEQFF
TRBJ2-7	NA	TRBD1	13	TRBV10-3	TGTGCCATCAGCCTGGGACAGACGTACGAGCAGTACTTC	CAISLGQTYEQYF